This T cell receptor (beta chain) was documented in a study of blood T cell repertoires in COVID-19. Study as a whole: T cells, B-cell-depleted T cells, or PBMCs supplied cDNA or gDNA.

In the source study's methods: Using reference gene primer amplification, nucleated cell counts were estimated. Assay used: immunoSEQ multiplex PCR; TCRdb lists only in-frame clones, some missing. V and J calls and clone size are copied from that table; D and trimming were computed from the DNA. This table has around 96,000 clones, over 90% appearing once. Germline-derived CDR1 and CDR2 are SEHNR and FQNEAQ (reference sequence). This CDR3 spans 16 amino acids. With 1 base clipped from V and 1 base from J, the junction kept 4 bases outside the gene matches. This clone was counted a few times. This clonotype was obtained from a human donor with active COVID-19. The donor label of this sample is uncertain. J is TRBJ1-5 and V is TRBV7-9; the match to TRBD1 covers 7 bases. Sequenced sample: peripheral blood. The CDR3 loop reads CASSLERGPSNQPQHF. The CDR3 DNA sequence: TGTGCCAGCAGCTTAGAAAGGGGGCCCAGCAATCAGCCCCAGCATTTT.